There are many counts of the clone carrying this T cell receptor (beta chain). Its antigen is still unknown. This sample is part of a study of T cells after yellow fever vaccination. Study-level information: Fractions of low cell number were prepared using SMART-Seq v4 Ultra Low Input. The study, taken as a whole, reports: Overlap between CD4 and CD8 compartments was detected for a small share of clonotypes.

TCRdb used MiXCR to reprocess the 5' RACE reads, holding one entry per CDR3 protein. The data show about 330,000 distinct CDR3 sequences, roughly 4.3% seen once. This CDR3 spans 16 amino acids. The V end lost 1 base, the J end lost 0 bases, and 10 bases lay between the germline ends. This sample comprised PBMCs, obtained 5 days after the yellow fever booster vaccination. V and J are TRBV12-3 or TRBV12-4 and TRBJ2-4; possibly TRBD1 for D (6 bases). The clonotype originates from a man aged 18 to 29 who received the YFV17D yellow fever vaccine. CDR3 region: CASSLDRELAKNIQYF. As DNA, the CDR3 is TGTGCCAGCAGTTTAGACAGGGAGCTAGCCAAAAACATTCAGTACTTC.